One sample yielded the 15 T cell receptor beta chains listed below, sequenced in a study of T cell clonality in common variable immunodeficiency. TCRdb's table, derived via immunoSEQ multiplex PCR, lists solely in-frame clones and lacks some. There are more than 45,000 clones in the sample, none observed a single time. The material sequenced was peripheral blood mononuclear cells. The receptor source for this set is a person aged 18 to 70 in good health.

This clone was seen repeatedly, ten times or more. The CDR3 goes on 3 residues after the read ends, and that part is filled in from the germline J gene. The chain joins TRBV7-6 to TRBJ2-5; TRBD2 matches at 8 bases. Germline-derived CDR1 and CDR2 are SGHVS and FNYEAQ. Trimming removed 1 base from V and 5 bases from J; junction bases left unmatched: 6. The CDR3 is made up of 15 amino acids. The CDR3 is CASSLGTGGAETQYF. Partial CDR3 DNA: TGTGCCAGCAGCTTAGGCACCGGGGGGGCTGAGACC.

This clone was observed a few times. The CDR3 end lies 3 residues beyond the end of the read and is filled in from the germline J gene. This chain links TRBV7-2 with TRBJ1-2, with D maybe TRBD1 (5 bases). The germline gives CDR1 SGHTA, CDR2 FQGNSA. The CDR3 is 15 amino acids. Here the CDR3 reads CASSLTSGGGDTYTF. The DNA read from the CDR3 is TGTGCCAGCAGCCTGACTAGCGGGGGGGGAGATACC.

This clone was seen at least ten times. Read coverage stops 3 residues before the CDR3 terminus; the germline J gene supplies the remainder. The chain links TRBV5-1 to TRBJ1-2, with 7 bases matching TRBD1. Looked up from germline, CDR1 is SGHRS and CDR2 is YFSETQ. J lost 3 bases, V lost 4 bases, and 3 bases had no gene match. The CDR3 has 13 amino acids. The CDR3 is CASSHDRDYGYTF. The covered CDR3 bases are TGCGCCAGCAGCCACGACAGGGACTATGGC.

This clone was counted at least ten times. Read coverage stops 3 residues before the CDR3 terminus; the germline J gene supplies the remainder. This chain connects TRBV5-4 to TRBJ1-2, with TRBD1 matching 8 bases. CDR3 size: 14 residues. Germline V gives CDR1 SGHNT, CDR2 YYREEE (reference sequence). V shed 3 bases, J shed 4 bases, and the junction held 5 bases outside the gene matches. This CDR3 is CASSSQGASYGYTF. Partial CDR3 DNA: TGTGCCAGCAGCTCTCAGGGGGCTTCCTATGGC.

This clone was seen many times. The read finishes 3 residues shy of the CDR3 end, and the germline J gene is used to complete it. The chain uses TRBV7-9 and TRBJ2-1; 8 positions match TRBD2. Germline V gives CDR1 SEHNR, CDR2 FQNEAQ (reference sequence). V shed 8 bases and J 4 bases; nucleotides not matched to a gene: 10. CDR3 length: 15 amino acids. CDR3 sequence: CASGLATTPYNEQFF. Partial CDR3 DNA: TGTGCCAGCGGACTAGCCACAACCCCGTACAATGAG.

This clone was recorded many times. The read stops 3 residues short of the end of the CDR3; the missing end is completed from the germline J gene. This sequence joins TRBV5-1 and TRBJ2-1; 9 bases match TRBD1. V shed 0 bases and J 4 bases; nucleotides not matched to a gene: 11. Germline CDR1 is SGHRS and CDR2 is YFSETQ. This CDR3 contains 18 residues. The CDR3 bases that were read are TGCGCCAGCAGCTTGGTTTCGGGGTCCGGGACAGGGTACAATGAG. This codes for CASSLVSGSGTGYNE. The entire CDR3 sequence reads CASSLVSGSGTGYNEQFF.

In its sample, this clone was seen many times. The CDR3 extends 3 residues past the end of the read, so its final part is completed from the germline J gene. The chain employs TRBV5-1 and TRBJ2-1; TRBD2 matches at 7 bases. The CDR3 length is 13 residues. V was clipped by 3 bases and J by 7 bases; unmatched bases: 4. The germline V gene encodes CDR1 SGHRS and CDR2 YFSETQ. The CDR3 region is CASSWGGGNEQFF. The CDR3 DNA, read in part, is TGCGCCAGCAGCTGGGGGGGTGGGAATGAG. Complete variable domain (other parts from reference TRBV5-1 and TRBJ2-1): KAGVTQTPRYLIKTRGQQVTLSCSPISGHRSVSWYQQTPGQGLQFLFEYFSETQRNKGNFPGRFSGRQFSNSRSEMNVSTLELGDSALYLCASSWGGGNEQFFGPGTRLTVL.

Many counts were recorded for this clone. With the read ending 3 residues before the CDR3 end, the germline J gene is used to fill in that end. V usage is TRBV7-2 and J usage is TRBJ2-7; D may be TRBD1 (6 bases). The germline V and J ends were trimmed by 1 base and 3 bases, with 13 bases remaining between them. This CDR3 region has 15 residues. The germline CDR1 and CDR2 sequences are SGHTA and FQGNSA. The DNA read from the CDR3 is TGTGCCAGCAGCTTAGGTCCCACAGGGAACTACGAG. Translation: CASSLGPTGNYE. The full CDR3 protein is CASSLGPTGNYEQYF.

This clone was detected many times. The read comes to an end 3 residues before the CDR3 does, leaving the germline J gene to fill in the end. The rearrangement uses TRBV19 and TRBJ1-2, with unresolved D. The V end lost 5 bases, the J end lost 6 bases, and 13 bases lay between the germline ends. Germline assignment: CDR1 LNHDA and CDR2 SQIVND (reference sequence). This CDR3 region has 13 residues. The part of the CDR3 DNA that was read is TGTGCCAGTAGTGCGGTTGGCCCCAATGGC. This sequence encodes CASSAVGPNG. The CDR3 in its entirety is CASSAVGPNGYTF.

For this clone: Coverage ceases 3 residues before the CDR3 finishes, and the germline J gene fills in the end. The same CDR3 arises from other DNA sequences in this sample as well. The V gene is TRBV19, the J gene TRBJ1-1; tentative D call: TRBD1 (5 bases). Deletions cut 1 base from V and 1 base from J, with 7 bases between. The CDR3 extends over 14 amino acids. Per germline, CDR1 LNHDA and CDR2 SQIVND (reference sequence). Partial CDR3 DNA: TGTGCCAGTAGTATAGGGAGGGGGAACACTGAA. Translating gives CASSIGRGNTE. The whole CDR3 sequence reads CASSIGRGNTEAFF.

This clone was seen at least ten times. The CDR3 goes on 3 residues after the read ends, and that part is filled in from the germline J gene. The rearrangement uses TRBV20-1 and TRBJ2-6, with 7 bases fitting TRBD1. The CDR3 runs 15 residues. J was trimmed by 1 base and V by 2 bases; bases with no gene match: 2. The germline V gene has CDR1 DFQATT and CDR2 SNEGSKA (reference sequence). CDR3 DNA, as far as it was read: TGCAGTGCTAGAAACAGGGGATCTGGGGCCAACGTC. Translating it yields CSARNRGSGANV. The whole CDR3 protein reads CSARNRGSGANVLTF.

This clone was recorded many times. The CDR3 goes on 3 residues after the read ends, and that part is filled in from the germline J gene. The chain combines TRBV7-2 with TRBJ1-1; D possibly corresponds to TRBD1 (5 bases). Germline V gene data show CDR1 as SGHTA and CDR2 as FQGNSA. V dropped 3 bases and J dropped 0 bases, with 8 bases sitting between them. This CDR3 contains 14 residues. CDR3 bases read: TGTGCCAGCAGCTTTCACAGGTTGAACACTGAA. Protein product: CASSFHRLNTE. The full CDR3 reads CASSFHRLNTEAFF. Full variable domain (missing parts from reference TRBV7-2 and TRBJ1-1): GAGVSQSPSNKVTEKGKDVELRCDPISGHTALYWYRQSLGQGLEFLIYFQGNSAPDKSGLPSDRFSAERTGGSVSTLTIQRTQQEDSAVYLCASSFHRLNTEAFFGQGTRLTVV.

On this clone: One junction end disagrees with the germline gene, perhaps due to a read error. The missing CDR3 end, 3 residues past where the read stops, is filled in from the germline J gene. Distinct nucleotide sequences in the sample also encode this CDR3. V is TRBV29-1 and J is TRBJ1-2; D ambiguous. From germline, CDR1 is SQVTM and CDR2 ANQGSEA. The CDR3 extends over 11 amino acids. The sequenced part of the CDR3 DNA is TGCAGCGTTCAACACCACTATGGA. This gives the protein CSVQHHYG. The whole CDR3 sequence is CSVQHHYGYTF.

This clone was recorded at least ten times. Read coverage stops 3 residues before the CDR3 terminus; the germline J gene supplies the remainder. The chain carries TRBV7-2 and TRBJ2-1; 7 nucleotides align to TRBD2. V lost 6 bases and J lost 4; bases outside the gene matches: 9. Germline lookup yields CDR1 SGHTA and CDR2 FQGNSA. The CDR3 has 15 amino acids. The CDR3 reads CASRMWGGSYNEQFF. The sequenced part of the CDR3 DNA is TGTGCCAGCAGAATGTGGGGGGGTTCGTACAATGAG.

Many counts were recorded for this clone. Coverage ceases 3 residues before the CDR3 finishes, and the germline J gene fills in the end. V and J are TRBV7-2 and TRBJ2-3; D is perhaps TRBD2 (6 bases). V dropped 0 bases and J dropped 4 bases, with 14 bases sitting between them. The CDR3 sequence is 16 residues long. Per germline, CDR1 SGHTA and CDR2 FQGNSA. The CDR3 here is CASSLALGGLADTQYF. Incomplete CDR3 DNA: TGTGCCAGCAGCTTAGCACTCGGGGGTTTAGCAGATACG.